The present T cell receptor beta chain was sequenced within a study of blood T cell repertoires in COVID-19 (dated by TCRdb to 2019 to 2021). Looking at the study overall: Samples from collaborators originated in the United States, Italy and Spain and spanned both the acute and convalescent phases of COVID-19. The repertoires were released in a freely available public database meant as a resource for research on the immune response to SARS-CoV-2. The material from the prospective study consisted of cDNA or gDNA derived from T cells, B-cell-depleted T cells, or PBMCs. Where available, HLA class I and class II types were obtained from metadata supplied by the sample provider rather than from assay-based typing. Subjects who had been exposed to COVID-19, were actively infected with it, or had recovered from it provided the deeply sampled blood TCRbeta repertoires that made up the dataset. The sample metadata nearly always contained a de-identified subject ID, COVID-19 status, age in years and sex. Samples were obtained from the ongoing ImmuneRACE study (first 160 participants) and from 1,200 or so subjects provided by 6 global collaborators.

TCRbeta CDR3 regions were amplified from genomic DNA using the immunoSEQ Assay, a bias-controlled multiplex PCR. The study's processing was this. The number of nucleated cells in each sample was estimated from the amplification of reference gene primers within the assay. Sequence reads were collapsed and filtered to measure the absolute abundance of every unique TCRbeta CDR3 rearrangement. For each sample, productive Simpson clonality was calculated as the square root of Simpson's diversity index over productive rearrangements. TCRdb obtained this table from immuneACCESS and retained in-frame rearrangements with V and J assigned. These tables miss some clones; where compared with another copy, unresolved V genes account for less than half of the shortfall, and the remainder is unexplained. The V and J calls and clone size were taken over from that table, and D and trimming were inferred from the DNA. This sample has about 160,000 clones in its table, and 80% of those were observed once. The ten largest clonotypes hold about 6% of the sample.

In the prospective study, participants were about 18 to 95 years old, resided in 25 or so geographic areas of the United States, and were enrolled through a virtual design. To assign participants to cohorts, the prospective study relied on clinical history that participants themselves reported in a screening survey and a study questionnaire. Recovered participants in ImmuneRACE Cohort 3 were defined by two consecutive negative NP/OP PCR tests, clearance by a healthcare professional, or resolution of symptoms. In the prospective study, whole blood, serum and a nasopharyngeal or oropharyngeal swab were collected from each participant by mobile phlebotomists. Prospective study participants could optionally give additional blood draws and questionnaires over an approximately two-month period. Prospective study blood samples were shipped either frozen or at room temperature before DNA extraction. Summary of the overall study and its limitations: Clinical and demographic metadata were provided uncurated, with the amount varying by source and participant.

For this clone: Its antigen remains unidentified. No base quality information exists; no much larger clone differs at one position.

Trimming at the junction amounts to 0 bases on V and 6 bases on J, and the germline ends lie 15 bases apart. CDR1 and CDR2 were assigned from the germline V gene as SGHRS and YFSETQ. The CDR3 runs 15 residues from the cysteine to the phenylalanine. Just the 45-base CDR3 DNA is kept, in frame starting at base 1. Material for sequencing was PBMCs or T cells enriched from blood (not recorded which). This receptor was taken from a man aged 35 to 55 who had recovered from COVID-19. The chain employs TRBV5-1 and TRBJ1-1; the D gene is possibly TRBD1, with 6 bases matching. The CDR3: CASSLAGPGVAEAFF. The nucleotides are TGCGCCAGCAGCTTGGCGGGGCCAGGGGTCGCTGAAGCTTTCTTT.